This TCR beta chain was sequenced for a study of T cell changes during pregnancy in multiple sclerosis. Some clones are missing from TCRdb's copy, which holds only in-frame ones; the method was immunoSEQ multiplex PCR. The table shows 36,000 or so clones, with about nine tenths occurring only once. Germline CDR1 reads MNHNS; CDR2 reads SASEGT. The CDR3 totals 19 residues. Trimming pared 2 bases from V and 7 bases from J, leaving 27 bases between. V is TRBV6-1 and J is TRBJ1-5; D is unclear. The receptor was derived from a female donor with multiple sclerosis, enrolled in a pregnancy study. The sequencing here drew on CD8+ T cells from peripheral blood mononuclear cells, taken in the third trimester of pregnancy. The chain's CDR3 is CASSEILFGSEGCGQPQHF. DNA for the CDR3: TGTGCCAGCAGTGAAATTTTGTTCGGGTCCGAAGGATGTGGCCAGCCCCAGCATTTT.